The T cell receptor (beta chain) described here comes from a study of CD4 T cells in relation to SARS-CoV-2 and coronaviruses. Study information: The HLA restriction of the shared crossreactive spike epitopes was mapped. General observations from the study: Each donor contributed either pre-pandemic or post-infection samples, not both. Crossreactivity was assessed only for spike protein, not other viral proteins.

With regard to this clone: What it recognizes is unknown.

Unexposed donor CD4+ T cells date from 2011-2018, before the COVID-19 pandemic. V lost 3 bases, J lost 5 bases, and 13 bases lay in between. The length of the CDR3 is 14 residues. Germline loops: CDR1 MDHEN, CDR2 SYDVKM. Naive and memory CD4+ T cell DNA was deep-sequenced without culture. The repertoire was sequenced with immunoSEQ multiplex PCR; TCRdb's copy has only in-frame clones and lacks some. The sample records approximately 70,000 clones, approximately 95% being singletons. The clonotype originates from a human donor in good health. The sequencing input was naive CD4+ T cells from PBMCs. As to subset: naive CD4+ T cells isolated by negative enrichment. This chain connects TRBV28 to TRBJ1-2, with a possible D match to TRBD1 (5 bases). The DNA of the CDR3 is TGTGCCAGCAGTTTCTATGACAGAAGTTATGGCTACACCTTC. It translates to CASSFYDRSYGYTF.